Below, 15 T cell receptor beta chains from the same sample are listed, as sequenced in a study of cytomegalovirus exposure and HLA in healthy donors. 13 Jbeta primers and 60 Vbeta primers were used for the PCR. Profiled with immunoSEQ multiplex PCR; TCRdb holds only in-frame clones, not every one. The sample consists of over 150,000 clones, around four fifths of them appearing once. The sequenced sample was PBMCs. Source of these receptors: a woman in her 50s in good health and CMV-seronegative.

This clone came up a few times. The chain has TRBV5-6 and TRBJ2-2; TRBD2 is a possible D gene (5 bases). The CDR3 is made up of 16 amino acids. Trimming stripped 2 bases from V and 0 bases from J, with 11 bases between. The germline V gene encodes CDR1 SGHDT and CDR2 YYEEEE. The CDR3 region is CASSFVGVANTGELFF. The CDR3 DNA reads TGTGCCAGCAGCTTCGTCGGGGTGGCGAACACCGGGGAGCTGTTTTTT.

J is TRBJ1-5 and V is TRBV28, with 7 bases identical to TRBD1. V trimming: 6 bases; J trimming: 4 bases; junction bases outside the gene matches: 9. Germline V CDR1 and CDR2: MDHEN, SYDVKM. There are 15 residues in the CDR3. CDR3 DNA sequence: TGTGCCAGCAGGCCGCCTCAGGGGGATAATCAGCCCCAGCATTTT. Its protein product is CASRPPQGDNQPQHF.

This clone showed up just once. This chain connects TRBV2 to TRBJ2-5; maybe TRBD1 (6 bases). V dropped 8 bases and J dropped 4 bases, with 8 bases sitting between them. The CDR3 consists of 11 residues. The germline gives CDR1 SNHLY, CDR2 FYNNEI. The CDR3 DNA reads TGTGCCAGCGGGGGCCGAGAGACCCAGTACTTC. Protein sequence: CASGGRETQYF. Full variable domain (outside the CDR3, taken from reference TRBV2 and TRBJ2-5): EPEVTQTPSHQVTQMGQEVILRCVPISNHLYFYWYRQILGQKVEFLVSFYNNEISEKSEIFDDQFSVERPDGSNFTLKIRSTKLEDSAMYFCASGGRETQYFGPGTRLLVL.

The V gene is TRBV10-1, the J gene TRBJ1-1; TRBD1 matches 9 bases. CDR3 length: 15 amino acids. Germline-derived CDR1 and CDR2 are WNHNN and SYGVQD (reference sequence). The junction had 9 bases not matched to a gene; V was cut back by 6 bases and J by 4 bases. CDR3 DNA: TGCGCCAGCAGCCCTACCGGGACAGGGACCACTGAAGCTTTCTTT. Its translation is CASSPTGTGTTEAFF.

The chain combines TRBV2 with TRBJ2-7; a possible D gene is TRBD1 (6 bases). Germline-derived CDR1 and CDR2 are SNHLY and FYNNEI. The CDR3 is 13 residues long. V dropped 2 bases and J dropped 5 bases, with 10 bases sitting between them. The CDR3 DNA reads as TGTGCCAGCAGTGAACAGGGGTTAAACGAGCAGTACTTC. It is translated as CASSEQGLNEQYF.

The chain employs TRBV30 and TRBJ2-5, with 7 bases fitting TRBD1. The germline CDR1 and CDR2 sequences are GTSNPN and SVGIG (reference sequence). V lost 1 base and J lost 9; bases outside the gene matches: 14. There are 15 residues in the CDR3. The CDR3, as DNA: TGTGCCTGGAGTGACACCGGGACAGCAAGAGACGCCCAGTACTTC. Translation gives CAWSDTGTARDAQYF. The variable domain in full, completed from reference TRBV30 and TRBJ2-5, reads SQTIHQWPATLVQPVGSPLSLECTVEGTSNPNLYWYRQAAGRGLQLLFYSVGIGQISSEVPQNLSASRPQDRQFILSSKKLLLSDSGFYLCAWSDTGTARDAQYFGPGTRLLVL.

This clone was counted a single time. This chain links TRBV2 with TRBJ2-3; D not certain. V lost 9 bases and J 3 bases, leaving 7 bases between the germline ends. CDR1 is SNHLY, CDR2 FYNNEI, per germline. The CDR3 is made up of 11 amino acids. CDR3 loop: CASKTTDTQYF. As DNA, the CDR3 is TGTGCCAGTAAGACTACAGATACGCAGTATTTT. The variable domain in full, completed from reference TRBV2 and TRBJ2-3, reads EPEVTQTPSHQVTQMGQEVILRCVPISNHLYFYWYRQILGQKVEFLVSFYNNEISEKSEIFDDQFSVERPDGSNFTLKIRSTKLEDSAMYFCASKTTDTQYFGPGTRLTVL.

This clone occurred once. The gene calls are TRBV19 and TRBJ2-5; the D gene is possibly TRBD1 (6 bases). V was clipped by 4 bases and J by 10 bases, with 16 bases between them. The germline V gene encodes CDR1 LNHDA and CDR2 SQIVND (reference sequence). The CDR3 extends over 13 amino acids. CDR3 amino acids: CASSTLGLGGQYF. The DNA for the CDR3 is TGTGCCAGTAGTACGCTTGGGTTAGGGGGCCAGTACTTC. Together with reference TRBV19 and TRBJ2-5, the CDR3 gives the full variable domain: DGGITQSPKYLFRKEGQNVTLSCEQNLNHDAMYWYRQDPGQGLRLIYYSQIVNDFQKGDIAEGYSVSREKKESFPLTVTSAQKNPTAFYLCASSTLGLGGQYFGPGTRLLVL.

The rearrangement joins TRBV7-2 to TRBJ2-5, with D perhaps matching TRBD2 (7 bases). The CDR3 covers 16 residues. The V gene's germline CDR1 is SGHTA and CDR2 FQGNSA. V lost 1 base and J 2 bases, leaving 14 bases between the germline ends. CDR3 in amino acids: CASSLGGGAGQETQYF. The CDR3 bases are TGTGCCAGCAGCTTAGGAGGGGGGGCGGGACAAGAGACCCAGTACTTC.

In this sample, this clone turned up once. This chain joins TRBV5-4 and TRBJ2-3; TRBD2 matches at 9 bases. The CDR3 sequence is 16 residues long. The germline gives CDR1 SGHNT, CDR2 YYREEE (reference sequence). Trimming cost V 2 bases and J 2 bases; bases outside gene matches: 6. The DNA of the CDR3 is TGTGCCAGCAGCTTACGGACTAGCGTCACCACAGATACGCAGTATTTT. It yields the protein CASSLRTSVTTDTQYF.

This chain uses TRBV11-2 with TRBJ2-6; no clear D. This CDR3 has 14 residues. V gave up 3 bases and J gave up 0 bases, with 3 bases separating them. Germline loops: CDR1 SGHAT, CDR2 FQNNGV. The CDR3 DNA is TGTGCCAGCAGCTTCAGCTCTGGGGCCAACGTCCTGACTTTC. This encodes CASSFSSGANVLTF.

The V and J genes are TRBV5-6 and TRBJ2-7; the match to TRBD2 covers 9 bases. The CDR3 spans 17 residues. The germline CDR1 and CDR2 sequences are SGHDT and YYEEEE. Trimming cost V 1 base and J 7 bases; bases outside gene matches: 15. This CDR3 reads CASSLLSAGLAMGEQYF. The DNA of the CDR3 is TGTGCCAGCAGCTTGCTGAGCGCGGGACTAGCCATGGGAGAGCAGTACTTC. The variable domain in full, completed from reference TRBV5-6 and TRBJ2-7, reads DAGVTQSPTHLIKTRGQQVTLRCSPKSGHDTVSWYQQALGQGPQFIFQYYEEEERQRGNFPDRFSGHQFPNYSSELNVNALLLGDSALYLCASSLLSAGLAMGEQYFGPGTRLTVT.

The chain recombines TRBV6-1 with TRBJ2-7; D gene ambiguous. The length of the CDR3 is 13 residues. V was clipped by 2 bases and J by 3 bases, with 8 bases between them. The germline V gene encodes CDR1 MNHNS and CDR2 SASEGT. CDR3 protein: CASSEFNSYEQYF. DNA for the CDR3: TGTGCCAGCAGTGAATTCAACAGCTACGAGCAGTACTTC.

The chain employs TRBV7-9 and TRBJ2-3, with 9 bases lining up with TRBD2. CDR3 length: 18 amino acids. Germline values: CDR1 SEHNR, CDR2 FQNEAQ (reference sequence). The trim removed 5 bases at V and 3 bases at J, leaving 15 bases unmatched. The CDR3 nucleotides are TGTGCCAGCAGCCCCCCTGGCCGGCTAGCGGGATGGACAGATACGCAGTATTTT. Translating it yields CASSPPGRLAGWTDTQYF. Variable domain in full (rest from reference TRBV7-9 and TRBJ2-3): DTGVSQNPRHKITKRGQNVTFRCDPISEHNRLYWYRQTLGQGPEFLTYFQNEAQLEKSRLLSDRFSAERPKGSFSTLEIQRTEQGDSAMYLCASSPPGRLAGWTDTQYFGPGTRLTVL.

This clone was seen a few times. The J gene is TRBJ2-7, the V gene TRBV4-1; no definite D call. Per germline, CDR1 MGHRA and CDR2 YSYEKL. The CDR3 sequence is 15 residues long. Trimming cost V 5 bases and J 3 bases, with 17 bases left between them. CDR3 in amino acids: CASSYPGSLLYEQYF. CDR3 nucleotide sequence: TGCGCCAGCAGCTACCCCGGGTCTCTCCTCTACGAGCAGTACTTC.